This is a list of T cell receptor beta chains from one sample in a study of blood T cell repertoires in COVID-19. The method was immunoSEQ multiplex PCR; TCRdb's version includes in-frame clones alone and lacks a portion of them. The repertoire includes about 300,000 clones, 85% to 90% of them detected once, and 1.5% to 2% sits in the top ten. The sample taken for sequencing was peripheral blood. Source of these receptors: a woman aged 25 to 39 with COVID-19, enrolled during active disease. Each CDR3 is given with its conserved first and last residue. D genes are given only for firm matches. Rows may omit the clone size; those that give it use once, few, many or a size class.

TRBV2	.	TRBJ2-5	.	TGTGCCAGCAGTGGAGACTCGCAAGAGACCCAGTACTTC	CASSGDSQETQYF
TRBV10-3	.	TRBJ1-6	.	TGTGCCATCAAACAGACAGATAATTCACCCCTCCACTTT	CAIKQTDNSPLHF
TRBV10-2	.	TRBJ2-1	.	TGCGCCAGCAGTGATCGTCTGCGAGGAAATGAGCAGTTCTTC	CASSDRLRGNEQFF
TRBV9	.	TRBJ2-2	.	TGTGCCAGCAGCTCCCGGGGGGCCTACACCGGGGAGCTGTTTTTT	CASSSRGAYTGELFF
TRBV4-1	.	TRBJ1-2	.	TGCGCCAGCAGCCAAGTGCAGGGGAACTATGGCTACACCTTC	CASSQVQGNYGYTF
TRBV5-8	.	TRBJ2-4	.	TGTGCCAGCAGCTTACAGGGAAACATTCAGTACTTC	CASSLQGNIQYF
TRBV19	.	TRBJ1-5	once	TGTGCCAGTAGTATCGGGGGGGGAAGCAATCAGCCCCAGCATTTT	CASSIGGGSNQPQHF
TRBV7-8	.	TRBJ2-1	.	TGTGCCAGCAGCTTAGCTAGCGGCCACGTGGGTGAGCAGTTCTTC	CASSLASGHVGEQFF
TRBV27	.	TRBJ1-6	.	TGTGCCAGCAGTTTCCTGGGGCACTCACCCCTCCACTTT	CASSFLGHSPLHF
TRBV5-1	.	TRBJ1-1	.	TGCGCCAGCAGCCCCGTCAGCGGGAACACTGAAGCTTTCTTT	CASSPVSGNTEAFF
TRBV2	TRBD2	TRBJ2-5	.	TGTGCCAGCAGGACTAGCGGGATTTTGGAGACCCAGTACTTC	CASRTSGILETQYF
TRBV2	TRBD1	TRBJ1-2	.	TGTGCCAGCAGAGCTACAGGGGCCGGAGGCTACACCTTC	CASRATGAGGYTF
TRBV19	TRBD1	TRBJ1-2	few	TGTGCCAGTAGCCCACAGGGGGCTAGTGGCTACACCTTC	CASSPQGASGYTF
TRBV7-7	TRBD2	TRBJ2-1	.	TGTGCTAGCAGACGGACCGGGCGGGGGGCCCCTTACAATGAGCAGTTCTTC	CASRRTGRGAPYNEQFF
TRBV5-1	TRBD2	TRBJ2-3	.	TGCGCCAGCACGCGCGGGGGAAACACAGATACGCAGTATTTT	CASTRGGNTDTQYF
TRBV18	.	TRBJ2-1	.	TGTGCCAGCTCACCACGACTAGTCAGCGAGCAGTTCTTC	CASSPRLVSEQFF
TRBV2	TRBD1	TRBJ1-1	.	TGTGCCAGCACCCGACAGGGGGCCGCGATAACTGAAGCTTTCTTT	CASTRQGAAITEAFF
TRBV5-5	TRBD1	TRBJ2-3	.	TGTGCCAGCAGCTTGGGACCGGGACAGGGGAGGGATACGCAGTATTTT	CASSLGPGQGRDTQYF
TRBV9	TRBD1	TRBJ2-3	.	TGTGCCAGCAGCACCAGGGGGCTTCGGGGAGATACGCAGTATTTT	CASSTRGLRGDTQYF
TRBV30	.	TRBJ1-3	.	TGTGCCTGGCAGTCGGACTCACACTCTGGAAACACCATATATTTT	CAWQSDSHSGNTIYF
TRBV2	.	TRBJ1-3	.	TGTGCCAGCAGTGTCAGTTCCGGAAACACCATATATTTT	CASSVSSGNTIYF
TRBV7-2	.	TRBJ2-5	.	TGTGCCAGCAGCCTAGCCGTTTACGCGGGGACCCAGTACTTC	CASSLAVYAGTQYF
TRBV27	.	TRBJ2-7	.	TGTGCCAGCAGAACGGCAGGGGGGTCCTACTACGAGCAGTACTTC	CASRTAGGSYYEQYF
TRBV5-1	.	TRBJ2-1	.	TGCGCCAGCAGCTTGAGTGACTCCCTCTACAATGAGCAGTTCTTC	CASSLSDSLYNEQFF